This is a list of T cell receptor beta chains from one sample in a study of read filtering for tumor transcriptome and immune sequencing. TCRdb used MiXCR to reprocess the reads, holding one entry per CDR3 protein. In the table there are more than 100,000 distinct CDR3 sequences, over 10% of which are singletons. The specimen was a population of CD138-negative cells sorted from bone marrow. These receptors all come from a donor at least 40 years old with multiple myeloma. The CDR3 runs from the conserved cysteine through the conserved F or W. Fields, in order: J gene, D gene, V gene, clone size, CDR3 protein, CDR3 DNA. The D gene is left open where the match is weak. Clone size is not always given. Where it is, it says once, few, many or a class for expanded clones.

TRBJ2-3,TRBD2,TRBV5-1,many,CASQTRGGHADTQYF,TGCGCCAGCCAGACTCGGGGGGGCCATGCAGATACGCAGTATTTT
TRBJ1-2,-,TRBV5-1,many,CASSLAGADYGYTF,TGCGCCAGCAGCTTGGCAGGGGCAGACTATGGCTACACCTTC
TRBJ1-1,-,TRBV20-1,many,CSARDNPGAGTEAFF,TGCAGTGCTAGAGATAATCCGGGGGCTGGCACTGAAGCTTTCTTT
TRBJ2-1,TRBD1,TRBV7-8,many,CASSLRQGGEQFF,TGTGCCAGCAGCCTTAGACAGGGCGGTGAGCAGTTCTTC
TRBJ2-3,-,TRBV12-3/TRBV12-4,many,CASSLFEGADTQYF,TGTGCCAGCAGTTTGTTTGAGGGGGCAGATACGCAGTATTTT
TRBJ2-5,-,TRBV20-1,few,CSASRGVQETQYF,TGCAGTGCCAGTAGGGGGGTACAAGAGACCCAGTACTTC
TRBJ1-3,-,TRBV30,-,CAWDSSGNTIYF,TGTGCCTGGGACAGTTCTGGAAACACCATATATTTT
TRBJ2-1,TRBD1,TRBV18,few,CASSPPGQGAWNEQFF,TGTGCCAGCTCACCCCCGGGACAGGGGGCATGGAATGAGCAGTTCTTC
TRBJ2-1,TRBD2,TRBV7-3,many,CASSLTRLAGYYNEQFF,TGTGCCAGCAGCTTAACGCGTCTAGCGGGTTACTACAATGAGCAGTTCTTC
TRBJ2-3,-,TRBV9,few,CASSVTGSLVDTQYF,TGTGCCAGCAGCGTTACCGGGTCGCTTGTCGATACGCAGTATTTT
TRBJ1-5,TRBD1,TRBV10-2,many,CASRRGDRNQPQHF,TGCGCCAGCAGGAGGGGGGACAGAAATCAGCCCCAGCATTTT
TRBJ2-1,-,TRBV5-4,many,CASSLGGPNSYNEQFF,TGTGCCAGCAGCTTGGGGGGACCGAACTCCTACAATGAGCAGTTCTTC
TRBJ2-7,-,TRBV7-6,many,CASSLESNVEQYF,TGTGCCAGCAGCTTAGAGTCCAATGTCGAGCAGTACTTC
TRBJ2-3,-,TRBV19,few,CASSSGEGTDTQYF,TGTGCCAGTAGTAGCGGAGAAGGCACAGATACGCAGTATTTT
TRBJ2-5,TRBD2,TRBV3-1,many,CASSLTSGKETQYF,TGTGCCAGCAGCCTGACTAGCGGAAAAGAGACCCAGTACTTC
TRBJ1-5,-,TRBV7-9,many,CASNRLRNQPQHF,TGTGCCAGCAATAGACTCCGCAATCAGCCCCAGCATTTT
TRBJ2-2,-,TRBV5-4,many,CASSLAIKANTGELFF,TGTGCCAGCAGCTTGGCCATCAAGGCGAACACCGGGGAGCTGTTTTTT
TRBJ1-3,-,TRBV6-1,few,CASSERAGNTIYF,TGTGCCAGCAGTGAAAGGGCGGGAAACACCATATATTTT
TRBJ2-2,TRBD1,TRBV6-2/TRBV6-3,many,CASSDPGQGETGELFF,TGTGCCAGCAGCGATCCGGGACAGGGGGAAACCGGGGAGCTGTTTTTT
TRBJ2-5,TRBD1,TRBV5-1,few,CASSQRQGQETQYF,TGCGCCAGCAGCCAAAGACAGGGCCAAGAGACCCAGTACTTC
TRBJ2-5,-,TRBV7-2,many,CASSEGWRQTQYF,TGTGCCAGCAGCGAGGGGTGGAGGCAGACCCAGTACTTC
TRBJ2-1,TRBD2,TRBV29-1,many,CSVRTSGRGLGGNEQFF,TGCAGCGTTCGGACTAGCGGGAGGGGACTGGGGGGGAATGAGCAGTTCTTC
TRBJ1-6,-,TRBV9,few,CASSTRTTGDSPLHF,TGTGCCAGCAGCACCCGTACCACTGGGGATTCACCCCTCCACTTT
TRBJ1-6,-,TRBV19,many,CASSIEPYNSPLHF,TGTGCCAGTAGTATTGAGCCCTATAATTCACCCCTCCACTTT
TRBJ1-5,-,TRBV5-5,many,CASSLRGSQPQHF,TGTGCCAGCAGCCTCAGGGGATCGCAGCCCCAGCATTTT
TRBJ2-3,-,TRBV4-1,many,CASSQPGLQYF,TGCGCCAGCAGCCAGCCGGGACTGCAGTATTTT
TRBJ2-7,TRBD1,TRBV20-1,many,CSAYRGTSSYEQYF,TGCAGTGCCTACAGGGGGACCTCGTCCTACGAGCAGTACTTC
TRBJ2-7,TRBD2,TRBV7-2,few,CASSFTSGSTQYF,TGTGCCAGCAGCTTCACTAGCGGGAGTACGCAGTACTTC
TRBJ2-7,TRBD1,TRBV24-1,many,CATSTGEESEQYF,TGTGCCACCAGTACAGGGGAAGAATCCGAGCAGTACTTC
TRBJ2-1,-,TRBV20-1,many,CSAMAYNEQFF,TGCAGTGCTATGGCTTACAATGAGCAGTTCTTC
TRBJ1-1,-,TRBV5-1,many,CASSLGTVSTNTEAFF,TGCGCCAGCAGCTTGGGGACAGTCAGTACGAACACTGAAGCTTTCTTT
TRBJ2-3,TRBD2,TRBV19,-,CASSPGGLAGATTDTQYF,TGTGCCAGTAGCCCAGGAGGACTAGCGGGGGCAACCACAGATACGCAGTATTTT
TRBJ1-4,-,TRBV28,-,CASSLRGPATNEKLFF,TGTGCCAGCAGTTTACGGGGACCAGCAACTAATGAAAAACTGTTTTTT
TRBJ1-4,-,TRBV5-1,many,CASSSGTVWRGANEKLFF,TGCGCCAGCAGCAGCGGGACCGTTTGGCGTGGGGCTAATGAAAAACTGTTTTTT
TRBJ1-4,-,TRBV4-1,many,CASSQSPGRQEKLFF,TGCGCCAGCAGCCAATCTCCGGGACGCCAGGAAAAACTGTTTTTT
TRBJ1-5,-,TRBV3-1,few,CASSQAVSQPQHF,TGTGCCAGCAGCCAAGCAGTCTCTCAGCCCCAGCATTTT
TRBJ2-3,TRBD2,TRBV7-2,many,CASSFLLAGGRSDTQYF,TGTGCCAGCAGCTTTCTCCTAGCGGGAGGGAGGTCAGATACGCAGTATTTT
TRBJ2-7,TRBD1,TRBV7-9,many,CASSWTGLMYEQYF,TGTGCCAGCAGCTGGACAGGATTGATGTACGAGCAGTACTTC
TRBJ1-5,-,TRBV20-1,many,CSALLSGTVGNQPQHF,TGCAGTGCCCTTTTGTCCGGGACGGTGGGGAATCAGCCCCAGCATTTT
TRBJ1-1,-,TRBV12-3/TRBV12-4,many,CASSTLSTENTEAFF,TGTGCCAGCAGTACCCTCTCGACAGAAAACACTGAAGCTTTCTTT
TRBJ2-3,TRBD1,TRBV20-1,many,CSARADRGVKDTQYF,TGCAGTGCTAGAGCGGACAGGGGAGTTAAGGATACGCAGTATTTT
TRBJ2-7,TRBD2,TRBV7-8,few,CASSLEGTSGIEQYF,TGTGCCAGCAGCTTAGAAGGGACTAGCGGGATCGAGCAGTACTTC
TRBJ2-5,TRBD2,TRBV9,many,CASSVTGIAGAQETQYF,TGTGCCAGCAGCGTAACCGGGATAGCGGGGGCCCAGGAGACCCAGTACTTC
TRBJ2-7,-,TRBV6-5,many,CASSSHRGDEQYF,TGTGCCAGCAGTTCCCACCGCGGGGACGAGCAGTACTTC